This TCR beta chain derives from a study of T cell changes during pregnancy in multiple sclerosis. This CDR3 is built from 16 residues. J lost 5 bases, V lost 3 bases, and 9 bases had no gene match. The germline V gene encodes CDR1 SGHVS and CDR2 FQNEAQ. This clone was seen only once. Measured with immunoSEQ multiplex PCR; TCRdb has only the in-frame clones, and not every one. The sample records some 80,000 clones, roughly 96% being singletons. The sequencing used peripheral blood, collected in the second trimester of pregnancy. The rearrangement uses TRBV7-8 and TRBJ1-1, with 10 bases that match TRBD1. The TCR comes from a female donor with multiple sclerosis, enrolled in a pregnancy study. The CDR3 protein is CASSFDRGRVVTEAFF. Written as DNA, the CDR3 is TGTGCCAGCAGCTTCGACAGGGGGCGCGTCGTTACTGAAGCTTTCTTT.